This TCR beta chain was sequenced for a study of shared clonotypes between healthy human individuals. Study outcomes and limitations: In general, naive subsets displayed greater estimated richness than memory subsets did. About 5% was the fraction of naive CD4 clonotypes found shared across a few donors.

The V end lost 0 bases, the J end lost 1 base, and 10 bases lay between the germline ends. The CDR3 runs to 15 residues. Germline loops: CDR1 LGHNA, CDR2 YNFKEQ. The assay was immunoSEQ multiplex PCR, and TCRdb's table has in-frame clones only and misses some. The data hold some 1,400,000 clones, with approximately 96% observed a single time. Details on this clone: Its target is unknown. Other DNA sequences from this sample encode an identical CDR3 as well.

The sample comprised naive CD4+ T cells sorted from blood. Subset of the sample: CD45RA+ positively selected. V gene TRBV4-2 combines with J gene TRBJ2-7; D gene uncertain. The TCR comes from a man aged 30 to 39 in good health. The CDR3 nucleotides are TGTGCCAGCAGCCAAGATTTAGCCGGGTCCTACGAGCAGTACTTC. Translation: CASSQDLAGSYEQYF.